The sample holds a few counts of the clone carrying this T cell receptor beta chain. The CDR3 spans 13 residues. The V end lost 6 bases, the J end lost 5 bases, and 13 bases lay between the germline ends. CDR1 KGHSH and CDR2 LQKENI come from the germline V gene. The study counted Cohort 3 donors as recovered given two negative PCRs, clearance, or symptom resolution. TCRdb's table, derived via immunoSEQ multiplex PCR, lists solely in-frame clones and lacks some. The sample carries approximately 500,000 clones, approximately 90% recorded once. The data originate from a study of blood T cell repertoires in COVID-19. Looking at the study overall: Italy, Spain and the United States were the sources of the convalescent and acute COVID-19 samples.

The sample was PBMCs or T cells enriched from blood (not recorded which). The TCR sequence derives from a woman aged 35 to 49 who had recovered from COVID-19. This chain links TRBV18 with TRBJ1-1; D not resolved. The CDR3 DNA reads as TGTGCCAGCTCGTCGGTTGCCAGGACTGAAGCTTTCTTT. Its translation: CASSSVARTEAFF.